The rows below give T cell receptor beta chains drawn from one sample of a study of blood T cell repertoires in COVID-19. The table came from immunoSEQ multiplex PCR; TCRdb's copy has only in-frame clones and leaves some out. The sample carries some 48,000 clones, around 92% recorded once. Sequencing input: peripheral blood. These receptors all come from a human donor in a cohort sampled during active COVID-19. The CDR3 runs from the conserved cysteine through the conserved F or W. The order of the fields is D gene, J gene, V gene, CDR3 length, clone size, CDR3 DNA, CDR3 protein. The D gene is left open where the match is weak. Clone size appears in some rows only: once, few, many, or a class for an expanded clone.

D: TRBD2; J: TRBJ2-1; V: TRBV28; length: 16; size: .; DNA: TGTGCCACCCGCTCGACAAGCGGGAGCTCCTACAATGAGCAGTTCTTC; CDR3: CATRSTSGSSYNEQFF
D: .; J: TRBJ2-7; V: TRBV6-6; length: 12; size: .; DNA: TGTGCCAGCAGCCATCCGGGATACGAGCAGTACTTC; CDR3: CASSHPGYEQYF
D: .; J: TRBJ1-4; V: TRBV20-1; length: 14; size: .; DNA: TGCAGTGCTAGTGCCTGGGGGGATAATGAAAAACTGTTTTTT; CDR3: CSASAWGDNEKLFF
D: TRBD2; J: TRBJ2-7; V: TRBV4-3; length: 16; size: once; DNA: TGCGCCAGCAGCCTGACTAGCGGGGGAAGCTCCTACGAGCAGTACTTC; CDR3: CASSLTSGGSSYEQYF
D: .; J: TRBJ1-1; V: TRBV4-3; length: 15; size: few; DNA: TGCGCCAGCAGCGTGCACCGACAGGCCCGTCTGACTGCTTTCTTT; CDR3: CASSVHRQARLTAFF
D: TRBD1; J: TRBJ1-3; V: TRBV5-1; length: 17; size: .; DNA: TGCGCCAGCAGCTTGGCTACAGGGGGCAACTCTGGAAACACCATATATTTT; CDR3: CASSLATGGNSGNTIYF
D: .; J: TRBJ2-2; V: TRBV29-1; length: 16; size: .; DNA: TGCAGCGTTGAAACGGCAGGGTTAAGTTCCACCGGGGAGCTGTTTTTT; CDR3: CSVETAGLSSTGELFF
D: TRBD1; J: TRBJ2-5; V: TRBV7-6; length: 16; size: .; DNA: TGTGCCAGCAGCTTAGCGCTAAGGGGGCTCCAAGAGACCCAGTACTTC; CDR3: CASSLALRGLQETQYF
D: .; J: TRBJ1-2; V: TRBV19; length: 14; size: .; DNA: TGTGCCAGTAGTATTTCCGGGGGACTGGATGGCTACACCTTC; CDR3: CASSISGGLDGYTF
D: .; J: TRBJ2-7; V: TRBV5-4; length: 20; size: .; DNA: TGTGCCAGCAGCTCTAAAGCCCTCACCGGGACTGGCCGAATGTACTACGAGCAGTACTTC; CDR3: CASSSKALTGTGRMYYEQYF
D: TRBD1; J: TRBJ2-2; V: TRBV7-2; length: 15; size: once; DNA: TGTGCCAGCAGATTGGGACAGGGGTTTACCGGGGAGCTGTTTTTT; CDR3: CASRLGQGFTGELFF
D: TRBD2; J: TRBJ2-4; V: TRBV4-1; length: 18; size: .; DNA: TGCGCCAGCAGCCAAGTTAGCGGGGGGACGCTAGCCAAAAACATTCAGTACTTC; CDR3: CASSQVSGGTLAKNIQYF
D: TRBD1; J: TRBJ2-1; V: TRBV2; length: 13; size: .; DNA: TGTGCCAGCTCGGGACAGGGCTACAATGAGCAGTTCTTC; CDR3: CASSGQGYNEQFF
D: TRBD1; J: TRBJ2-1; V: TRBV11-2; length: 16; size: .; DNA: TGTGCCAGCAGCTTAGAATCAGGGGGCGGCTACAATGAGCAGTTCTTC; CDR3: CASSLESGGGYNEQFF
D: .; J: TRBJ2-5; V: TRBV12-3/TRBV12-4; length: 13; size: .; DNA: TGTGCCAGCCGATTGGGGGGAGTTGAGACCCAGTACTTC; CDR3: CASRLGGVETQYF
D: .; J: TRBJ2-1; V: TRBV6-5; length: 12; size: .; DNA: TGTGCCAGCAGTCACTCCGGCAATGAGCAGTTCTTC; CDR3: CASSHSGNEQFF
D: TRBD1; J: TRBJ2-2; V: TRBV19; length: 14; size: .; DNA: TGTGCCAGTAGTCCGACAGGGTTGGGCGGGGAGCTGTTTTTT; CDR3: CASSPTGLGGELFF
D: TRBD1; J: TRBJ1-2; V: TRBV6-2/TRBV6-3; length: 16; size: .; DNA: TGTGCCAGCAGTCGAACCGGGACAGGGGGAGGCTATGGCTACACCTTC; CDR3: CASSRTGTGGGYGYTF
D: .; J: TRBJ1-1; V: TRBV4-1; length: 14; size: once; DNA: TGCGCCAGTAGATTCACAGCAGCGAACACTGAAGCTTTCTTT; CDR3: CASRFTAANTEAFF
D: .; J: TRBJ1-3; V: TRBV19; length: 13; size: .; DNA: TGTGCCAGCCGCCCGGGTACTGGAAACACCATATATTTT; CDR3: CASRPGTGNTIYF
D: TRBD1; J: TRBJ1-6; V: TRBV11-2; length: 12; size: few; DNA: TGTGCCAGCAGCTCCATTACAGGGGCCCTCCACTTT; CDR3: CASSSITGALHF
D: .; J: TRBJ2-7; V: TRBV28; length: 15; size: .; DNA: TGTGCCAGCAGTTTTGAGCGGATGCTCTCCTACGAGCAGTACTTC; CDR3: CASSFERMLSYEQYF
D: TRBD2; J: TRBJ2-3; V: TRBV9; length: 15; size: .; DNA: TGTGCCAGCGGCCTGGCGGGGGGCCTAGCAGATACGCAGTATTTT; CDR3: CASGLAGGLADTQYF
D: TRBD1; J: TRBJ1-2; V: TRBV9; length: 18; size: once; DNA: TGTGCCAGCAGTTTAGGAATCCGGGACAGGCGACCCTCTGGTGGCTACACCTTC; CDR3: CASSLGIRDRRPSGGYTF
D: .; J: TRBJ2-2; V: TRBV6-2/TRBV6-3; length: 16; size: .; DNA: TGTGCCAGCAGTTACGGGGTAGGGGTGAACACCGGGGAGCTGTTTTTT; CDR3: CASSYGVGVNTGELFF
D: TRBD1; J: TRBJ2-2; V: TRBV18; length: 14; size: .; DNA: TGTGCCAGCTCACCCGGGACAGGGGACGGGGAGCTGTTTTTT; CDR3: CASSPGTGDGELFF
D: .; J: TRBJ1-2; V: TRBV7-2; length: 17; size: .; DNA: TGTGCCAGCAGCTCGACCGCCGGGGGGACTGGAAACTATGGCTACACCTTC; CDR3: CASSSTAGGTGNYGYTF
D: TRBD1; J: TRBJ1-2; V: TRBV24-1; length: 15; size: .; DNA: TGTGCCACCAGTGAGACAGGGGGTAAGGACTATGGCTACACCTTC; CDR3: CATSETGGKDYGYTF
D: TRBD2; J: TRBJ2-5; V: TRBV5-4; length: 14; size: .; DNA: TGTGCCAGCAGCCAGGGACTAGCGGAAGAGACCCAGTACTTC; CDR3: CASSQGLAEETQYF
D: .; J: TRBJ2-1; V: TRBV23-1; length: 17; size: once; DNA: TGCGCCAGCAGTCAATCGTTAGTAGCGAGAACGTTAGATGAGCAGTTCTTC; CDR3: CASSQSLVARTLDEQFF
D: TRBD2; J: TRBJ2-5; V: TRBV20-1; length: 11; size: .; DNA: TGCACGGGGGGGGAGCAAGAGACCCAGTACTTC; CDR3: CTGGEQETQYF
D: TRBD2; J: TRBJ2-1; V: TRBV19; length: 14; size: .; DNA: TGTGCCAGTAGTACCCACGAGCGGGGGAATGAGCAGTTCTTC; CDR3: CASSTHERGNEQFF
D: .; J: TRBJ1-2; V: TRBV24-1; length: 13; size: .; DNA: TGTGCCACCAGTGATTATCGGGGAGAAGGCTACACCTTC; CDR3: CATSDYRGEGYTF
D: TRBD2; J: TRBJ2-1; V: TRBV27; length: 17; size: .; DNA: TGTGCCAGCAGTTTGGGACTAGCGGGGACCACCTACAATGAGCAGTTCTTC; CDR3: CASSLGLAGTTYNEQFF
D: .; J: TRBJ2-2; V: TRBV11-2; length: 14; size: .; DNA: TGTGCCAGCAGCTTAACACAGGGCAGCGGGGAGCTGTTTTTT; CDR3: CASSLTQGSGELFF
D: .; J: TRBJ2-7; V: TRBV6-5; length: 14; size: .; DNA: TGTGCCAGCAGCCGCTCCGGTGTAAACTACGAGCAGTACTTC; CDR3: CASSRSGVNYEQYF
D: TRBD1; J: TRBJ1-6; V: TRBV14; length: 17; size: .; DNA: TGTGCCAGCAGCCAAGGGACAGGGCTCTCCTATAATTCACCCCTCCACTTT; CDR3: CASSQGTGLSYNSPLHF
D: TRBD2; J: TRBJ2-2; V: TRBV5-1; length: 19; size: .; DNA: TGCGCCAGCAGCGCTGGGACAGAGGGACTAGCGAGGGACACCGGGGAGCTGTTTTTT; CDR3: CASSAGTEGLARDTGELFF
D: .; J: TRBJ1-2; V: TRBV4-3; length: 13; size: .; DNA: TGCGCCAGCAGCCAAACAACCTCTTATGGCTACACCTTC; CDR3: CASSQTTSYGYTF
D: .; J: TRBJ2-6; V: TRBV10-1; length: 18; size: .; DNA: TGCGCCAGCAGTGAGATTCGGGGGGCAACCTCTGGGGCCAACGTCCTGACTTTC; CDR3: CASSEIRGATSGANVLTF
D: TRBD1; J: TRBJ2-1; V: TRBV19; length: 19; size: .; DNA: TGTGCCAGTACCCCCCATCGAGGGGGCCTCTCGAGTGGGTGGAATGAGCAGTTCTTC; CDR3: CASTPHRGGLSSGWNEQFF
D: TRBD1; J: TRBJ1-4; V: TRBV18; length: 15; size: .; DNA: TGTGCCAGCTCACTAAGGACAGGAGGGAGTGAAAAACTGTTTTTT; CDR3: CASSLRTGGSEKLFF
D: TRBD1; J: TRBJ2-5; V: TRBV5-4; length: 15; size: .; DNA: TGTGCCAGCAGCTTGGAGGGACAGAAAAAAGAGACCCAGTACTTC; CDR3: CASSLEGQKKETQYF
D: TRBD2; J: TRBJ2-7; V: TRBV7-3; length: 19; size: few; DNA: TGTGCCAGCAGCTTCCGCGGAACCGGACTAGCGGGAGGGAGGGTCGAGCAGTACTTC; CDR3: CASSFRGTGLAGGRVEQYF
D: .; J: TRBJ2-3; V: TRBV3-1/TRBV3-2; length: 16; size: .; DNA: TGTGCCAGCAGCCAAGTATCTGGGGGCGGCACAGATACGCAGTATTTT; CDR3: CASSQVSGGGTDTQYF
D: TRBD2; J: TRBJ2-1; V: TRBV7-3; length: 16; size: once; DNA: TGTGCCAGCAGCTCTTCCCGGACTAGCGGGTACAATGAGCAGTTCTTC; CDR3: CASSSSRTSGYNEQFF
D: TRBD1; J: TRBJ2-7; V: TRBV5-8; length: 17; size: .; DNA: TGTGCCAGCAGTCGGTTTACGACAGGGGGCTTTCGCTACGAGCAGTACTTC; CDR3: CASSRFTTGGFRYEQYF
D: TRBD2; J: TRBJ2-2; V: TRBV5-1; length: 17; size: .; DNA: TGCGCCAGCAGCCTCAGACTAGCGGGAGTGATTGCCGGGGAGCTGTTTTTT; CDR3: CASSLRLAGVIAGELFF
D: .; J: TRBJ1-2; V: TRBV5-5; length: 15; size: .; DNA: TGTGCCAGCAGCTTGGAGGCAGGGAAGGACTATGGCTACACCTTC; CDR3: CASSLEAGKDYGYTF
D: TRBD2; J: TRBJ2-7; V: TRBV18; length: 15; size: once; DNA: TGTGCCAGCTCACGGACTAGCGGGAGCTCCTACGAGCAGTACTTC; CDR3: CASSRTSGSSYEQYF
D: TRBD1; J: TRBJ1-4; V: TRBV7-2; length: 15; size: .; DNA: TGTGCCAGCAGTCCCCGACAGGGGGGCAGTGAAAAACTGTTTTTT; CDR3: CASSPRQGGSEKLFF
D: .; J: TRBJ2-1; V: TRBV6-2/TRBV6-3; length: 13; size: .; DNA: TGTGCCAGCAGTTTAGGGAGCTATGGTGAGCAGTTCTTC; CDR3: CASSLGSYGEQFF
D: TRBD2; J: TRBJ2-7; V: TRBV29-1; length: 14; size: .; DNA: TGCAGCGTTGGGGGCGGGAGAGCCTCCTACGAGCAGTACTTC; CDR3: CSVGGGRASYEQYF
D: .; J: TRBJ1-2; V: TRBV3-1/TRBV3-2; length: 16; size: .; DNA: TGTGCCAGCAGCCTACACACCCGACAGGAAGGCTATGGCTACACCTTC; CDR3: CASSLHTRQEGYGYTF
D: .; J: TRBJ1-6; V: TRBV28; length: 19; size: .; DNA: TGTGCCAGCAGTTTAGTTCATTCGGCACACAGCTCCTATAATTCACCCCTCCACTTT; CDR3: CASSLVHSAHSSYNSPLHF
D: .; J: TRBJ1-4; V: TRBV28; length: 16; size: once; DNA: TGTGCCAGCAGTTTAATGAGGCGGGGGGCTCGGGAAAAACTGTTTTTT; CDR3: CASSLMRRGAREKLFF
D: .; J: TRBJ1-1; V: TRBV12-3/TRBV12-4; length: 13; size: .; DNA: TGTGCCAGCAGTTTGCGGGGCGACACTGAAGCTTTCTTT; CDR3: CASSLRGDTEAFF